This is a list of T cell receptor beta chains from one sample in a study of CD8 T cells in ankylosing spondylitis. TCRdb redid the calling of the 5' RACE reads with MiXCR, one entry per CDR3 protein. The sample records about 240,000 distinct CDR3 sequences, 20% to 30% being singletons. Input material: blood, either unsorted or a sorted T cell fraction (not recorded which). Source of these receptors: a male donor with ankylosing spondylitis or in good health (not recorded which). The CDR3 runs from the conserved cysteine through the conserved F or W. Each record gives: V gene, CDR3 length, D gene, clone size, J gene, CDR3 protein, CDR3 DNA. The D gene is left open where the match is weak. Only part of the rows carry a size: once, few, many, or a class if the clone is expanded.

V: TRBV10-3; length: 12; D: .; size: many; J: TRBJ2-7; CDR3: CAITRGGGEQYF; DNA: TGTGCCATCACTAGGGGGGGCGGGGAGCAGTACTTC
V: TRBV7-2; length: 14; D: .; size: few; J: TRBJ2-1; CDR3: CASSFSARGNEQFF; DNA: TGTGCCAGCAGCTTCTCCGCCCGGGGCAATGAGCAGTTCTTC
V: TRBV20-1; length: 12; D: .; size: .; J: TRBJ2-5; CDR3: CSARGPEGTQYF; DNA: TGCAGTGCAAGGGGACCCGAGGGGACCCAGTACTTC
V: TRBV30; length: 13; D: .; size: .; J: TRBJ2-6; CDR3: CAWSVHGANVLTF; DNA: TGTGCCTGGAGTGTACATGGGGCCAACGTCCTGACTTTC
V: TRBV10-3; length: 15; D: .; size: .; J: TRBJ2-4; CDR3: CAISQSGRAKNIQYF; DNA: TGTGCCATCAGCCAATCGGGAAGAGCCAAAAACATTCAGTACTTC
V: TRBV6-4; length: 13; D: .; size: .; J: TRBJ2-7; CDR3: CASRGRPPREQYF; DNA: TGTGCCAGCAGAGGACGACCCCCTCGTGAGCAGTACTTC
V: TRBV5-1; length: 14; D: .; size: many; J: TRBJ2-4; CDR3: CASSLGRAKNIQYF; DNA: TGCGCCAGCAGCTTGGGCAGAGCCAAAAACATTCAGTACTTC
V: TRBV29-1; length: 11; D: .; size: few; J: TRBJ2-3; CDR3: CSVDTVDTQYF; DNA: TGCAGCGTTGACACGGTGGATACGCAGTATTTT
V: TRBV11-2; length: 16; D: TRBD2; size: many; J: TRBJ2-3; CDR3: CASRPLAGGLSDTQYF; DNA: TGTGCCAGCAGGCCTCTAGCGGGGGGGCTTTCAGATACGCAGTATTTT
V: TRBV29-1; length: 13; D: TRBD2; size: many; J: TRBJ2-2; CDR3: CSFGGGGTGELFF; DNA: TGCAGCTTCGGCGGGGGGGGCACCGGGGAGCTGTTTTTT
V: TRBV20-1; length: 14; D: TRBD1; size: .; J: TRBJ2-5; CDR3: CSASNDRGGETQYF; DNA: TGCAGTGCTAGCAACGACAGGGGAGGAGAGACCCAGTACTTC
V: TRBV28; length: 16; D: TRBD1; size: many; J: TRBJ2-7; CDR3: CASRQTGQVGSYEQYF; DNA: TGTGCCAGCAGACAAACCGGACAGGTTGGGTCCTACGAGCAGTACTTC
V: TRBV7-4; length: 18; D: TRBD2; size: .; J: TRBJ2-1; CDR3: CAISLGTSDRPNYNEQFF; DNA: TGTGCCATCAGCCTAGGGACTAGCGACCGCCCCAACTACAATGAGCAGTTCTTC
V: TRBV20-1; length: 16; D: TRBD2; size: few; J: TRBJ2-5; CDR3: CSARDPSSGVKETQYF; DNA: TGCAGTGCTAGAGATCCGTCCAGCGGGGTGAAAGAGACCCAGTACTTC
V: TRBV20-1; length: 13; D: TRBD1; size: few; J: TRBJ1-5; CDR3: CSASPTGGQPQHF; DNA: TGCAGTGCTAGTCCGACAGGGGGACAGCCCCAGCATTTT
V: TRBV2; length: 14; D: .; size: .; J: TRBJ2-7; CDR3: CASSRGEWAYEQYF; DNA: TGTGCCAGCAGTAGGGGAGAATGGGCCTACGAGCAGTACTTC
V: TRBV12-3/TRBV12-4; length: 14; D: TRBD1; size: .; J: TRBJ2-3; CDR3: CASSLRTGPDTQYF; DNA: TGTGCCAGCAGTCTCAGGACAGGGCCAGATACGCAGTATTTT
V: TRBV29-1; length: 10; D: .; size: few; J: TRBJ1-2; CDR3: CSVESYGYTF; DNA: TGCAGCGTTGAATCATATGGCTACACCTTC
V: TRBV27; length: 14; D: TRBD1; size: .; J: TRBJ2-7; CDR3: CASSSLSQGSEQYF; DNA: TGTGCCAGCAGTTCCCTTTCACAGGGGAGTGAGCAGTACTTC
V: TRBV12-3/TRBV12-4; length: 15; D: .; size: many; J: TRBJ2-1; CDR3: CASSLVSGPGNEQFF; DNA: TGTGCCAGCAGTTTAGTAAGCGGTCCTGGGAATGAGCAGTTCTTC
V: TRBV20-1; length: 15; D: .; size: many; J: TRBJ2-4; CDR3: CSASHGVLAKNIQYF; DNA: TGCAGTGCTAGTCACGGGGTCCTAGCCAAAAACATTCAGTACTTC
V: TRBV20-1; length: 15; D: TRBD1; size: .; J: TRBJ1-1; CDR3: CSARTTGTGGTEAFF; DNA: TGCAGTGCTAGAACTACCGGGACAGGGGGCACTGAAGCTTTCTTT
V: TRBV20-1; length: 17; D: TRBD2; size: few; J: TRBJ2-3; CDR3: CSAKASGGAAIADTQYF; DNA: TGCAGTGCTAAGGCTAGCGGGGGAGCCGCCATCGCAGATACGCAGTATTTT
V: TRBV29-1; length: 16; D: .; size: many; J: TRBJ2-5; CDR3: CSVAGVLDSAQETQYF; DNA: TGCAGCGTTGCGGGGGTCCTCGACAGTGCCCAAGAGACCCAGTACTTC
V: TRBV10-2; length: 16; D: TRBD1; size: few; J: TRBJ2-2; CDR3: CASSRQGAANTGELFF; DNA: TGCGCCAGCAGTAGACAGGGGGCTGCGAACACCGGGGAGCTGTTTTTT
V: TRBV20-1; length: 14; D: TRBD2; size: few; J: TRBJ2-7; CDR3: CSAAVGLASYEQYF; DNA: TGCAGTGCCGCGGTGGGACTAGCCTCCTACGAGCAGTACTTC
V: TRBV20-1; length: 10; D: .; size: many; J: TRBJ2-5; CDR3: CSASIETQYF; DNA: TGCAGTGCTAGTATAGAGACCCAGTACTTC
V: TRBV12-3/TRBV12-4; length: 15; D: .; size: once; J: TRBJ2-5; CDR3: CASSLEGDLQETQYF; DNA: TGTGCCAGCAGTTTAGAGGGGGATCTCCAAGAGACCCAGTACTTC
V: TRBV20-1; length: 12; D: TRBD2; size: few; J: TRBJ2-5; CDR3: CSAQVGGETQYF; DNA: TGCAGTGCGCAGGTCGGGGGGGAGACCCAGTACTTC